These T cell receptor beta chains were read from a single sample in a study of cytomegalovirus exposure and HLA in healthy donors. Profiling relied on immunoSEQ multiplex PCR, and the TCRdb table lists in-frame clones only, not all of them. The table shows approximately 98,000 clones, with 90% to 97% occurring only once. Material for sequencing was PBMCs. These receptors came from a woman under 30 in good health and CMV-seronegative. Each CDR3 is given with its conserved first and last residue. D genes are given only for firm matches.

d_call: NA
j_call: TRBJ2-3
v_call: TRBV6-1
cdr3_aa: CASSEGLVSTDTQYF

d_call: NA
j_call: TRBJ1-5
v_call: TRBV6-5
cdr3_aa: CASSYGPTQPQHF

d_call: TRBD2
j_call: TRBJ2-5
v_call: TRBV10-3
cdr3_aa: CAISERGGVETQYF

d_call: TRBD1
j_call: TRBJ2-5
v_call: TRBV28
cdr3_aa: CASSSTGRGREETQYF

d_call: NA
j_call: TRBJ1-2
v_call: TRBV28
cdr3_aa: CASSYGHANYGYTF

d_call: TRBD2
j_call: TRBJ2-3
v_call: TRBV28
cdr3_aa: CASSLVPSGGSTDTQYF

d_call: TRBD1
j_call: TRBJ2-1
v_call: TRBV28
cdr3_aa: CASSNDRGRYNEQFF

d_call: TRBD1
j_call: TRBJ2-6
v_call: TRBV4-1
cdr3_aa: CASLNPRDRSSGANVLTF

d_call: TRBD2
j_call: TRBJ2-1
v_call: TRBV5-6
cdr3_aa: CASSLALAGGRRFF

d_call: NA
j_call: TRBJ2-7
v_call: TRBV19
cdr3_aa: CASSRAGISYEQYF

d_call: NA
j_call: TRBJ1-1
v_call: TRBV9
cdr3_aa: CASSMLGVNTEAFF

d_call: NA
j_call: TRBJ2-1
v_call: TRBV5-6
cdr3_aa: CASRGDNEQFF

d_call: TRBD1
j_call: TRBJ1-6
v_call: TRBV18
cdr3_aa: CASSHDRVGSPLHF

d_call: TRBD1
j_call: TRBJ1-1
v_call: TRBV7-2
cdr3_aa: CASSVAGTGAFF

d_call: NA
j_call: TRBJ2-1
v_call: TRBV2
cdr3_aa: CASSEESQLTDEQFF

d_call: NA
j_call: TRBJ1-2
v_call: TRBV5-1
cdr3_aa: CASSLQTGTNYGYTF

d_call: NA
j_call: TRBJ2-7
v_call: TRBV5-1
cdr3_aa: CASSLLTGTYEQYF

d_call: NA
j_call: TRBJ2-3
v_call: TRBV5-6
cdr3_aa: CASSLRGINTQYF

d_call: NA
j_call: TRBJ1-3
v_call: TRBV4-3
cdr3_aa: CASSQVAFSASGNTIYF

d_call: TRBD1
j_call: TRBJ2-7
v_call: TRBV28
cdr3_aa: CASSLGVRGHEQYF

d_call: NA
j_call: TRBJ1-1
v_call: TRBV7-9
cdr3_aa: CASGTGKSTEAFF

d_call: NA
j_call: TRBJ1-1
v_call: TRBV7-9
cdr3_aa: CASSHGRGNTEAFF

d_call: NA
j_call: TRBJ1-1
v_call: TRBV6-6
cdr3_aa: CASSLQENTEAFF

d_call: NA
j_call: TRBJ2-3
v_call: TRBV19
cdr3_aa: CASSIQYTDTQYF

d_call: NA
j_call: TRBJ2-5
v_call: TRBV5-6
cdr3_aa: CASLSAGGETQYF

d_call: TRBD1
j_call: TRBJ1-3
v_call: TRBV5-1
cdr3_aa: CASSLGQAGVSGNTIYF

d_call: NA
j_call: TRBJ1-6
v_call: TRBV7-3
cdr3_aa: CASSLLGSNSPLHF

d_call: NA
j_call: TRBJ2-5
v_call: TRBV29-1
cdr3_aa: CSVWTGERETQYF

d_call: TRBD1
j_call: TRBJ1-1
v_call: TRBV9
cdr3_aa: CASSPRTGANAEAFF

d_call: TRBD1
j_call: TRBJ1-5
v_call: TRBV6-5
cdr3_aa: CASRGQGGSQPQHF

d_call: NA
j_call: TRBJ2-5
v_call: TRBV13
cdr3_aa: CASSLYSGGDQETQYF

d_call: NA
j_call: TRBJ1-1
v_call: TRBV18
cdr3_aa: CASSQQDTEAFF

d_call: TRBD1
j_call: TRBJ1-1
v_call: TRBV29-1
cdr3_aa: CSVVAGGENTEAFF

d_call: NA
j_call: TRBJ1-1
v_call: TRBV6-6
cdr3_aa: CASSYSTRGPEAFF

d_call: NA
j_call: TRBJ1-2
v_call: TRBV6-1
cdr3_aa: CASSEPDSYTF

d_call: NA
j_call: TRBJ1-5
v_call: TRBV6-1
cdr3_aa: CASSLGPGGNQPQHF

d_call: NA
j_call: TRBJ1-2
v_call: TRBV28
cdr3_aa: CASSLIGGAYGYTF

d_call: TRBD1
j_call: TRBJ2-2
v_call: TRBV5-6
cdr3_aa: CASSFRGQGYGELFF

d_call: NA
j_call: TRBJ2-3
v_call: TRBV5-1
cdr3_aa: CASSGSVDTQYF

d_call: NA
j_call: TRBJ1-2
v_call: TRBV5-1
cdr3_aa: CASSSDYGYTF

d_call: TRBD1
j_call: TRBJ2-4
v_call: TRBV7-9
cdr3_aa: CASSDTQGASRIQYF

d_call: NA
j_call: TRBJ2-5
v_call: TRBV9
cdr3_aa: CASSVAYGGTGFAQETQYF

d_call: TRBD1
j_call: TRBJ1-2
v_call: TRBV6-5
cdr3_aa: CASTQVAGGTYGYTF

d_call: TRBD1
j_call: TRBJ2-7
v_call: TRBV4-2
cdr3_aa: CASSQEERGREQYF

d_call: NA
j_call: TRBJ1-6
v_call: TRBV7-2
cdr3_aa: CASNSGSSSYNSPLHF

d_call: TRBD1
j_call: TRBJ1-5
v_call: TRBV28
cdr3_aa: CAISGQYNQPQHF

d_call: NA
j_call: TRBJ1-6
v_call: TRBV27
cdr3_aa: CASTVSSYNSPLHF

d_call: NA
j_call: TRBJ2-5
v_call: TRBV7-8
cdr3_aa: CASSLAAGARQTQYF

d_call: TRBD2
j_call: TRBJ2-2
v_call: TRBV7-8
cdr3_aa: CASSFTSGGANTGELFF

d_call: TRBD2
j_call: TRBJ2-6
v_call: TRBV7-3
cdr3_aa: CASSLPVAGGAFGANVLTF

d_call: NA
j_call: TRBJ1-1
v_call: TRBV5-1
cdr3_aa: CASSLTGGGWNTEAFF

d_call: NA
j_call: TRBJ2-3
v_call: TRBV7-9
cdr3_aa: CASSQDLAARTDTQYF

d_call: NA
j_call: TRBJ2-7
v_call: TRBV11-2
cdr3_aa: CASRNLVEQYF

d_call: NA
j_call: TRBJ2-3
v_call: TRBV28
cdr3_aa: CASSITTALRSTDTQYF

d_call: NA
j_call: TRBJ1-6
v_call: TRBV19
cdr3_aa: CASSKRTEKDSPLHF

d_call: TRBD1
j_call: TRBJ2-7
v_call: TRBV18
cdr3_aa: CASSPGQGISTYEQYF

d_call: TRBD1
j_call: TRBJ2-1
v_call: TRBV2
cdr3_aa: CASSDRDRGYNEQFF

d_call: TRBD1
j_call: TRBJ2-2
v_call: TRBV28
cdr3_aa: CASSWTGGNTGELFF

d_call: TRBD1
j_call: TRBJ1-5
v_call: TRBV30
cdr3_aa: CAWSKDRGNQPQHF